This T cell receptor beta chain was sequenced during a study of blood T cells in healthy people across ages. Overall study results and limits: TCR beta diversity per million T cells fell roughly linearly with age. It was found that TCR beta diversity correlated strongly with the percentage of naive T cells.

Then a second PCR, running about 7 to 11 cycles, was carried out with a sample-barcoded 5' primer and a J-beta primer mix. TCRdb re-analysed the 5' RACE reads in MiXCR, keeping a single row per CDR3 protein. The repertoire holds 1.6 million or so distinct CDR3 sequences, with 30% to 35% as singletons. This CDR3 is 15 amino acids long. Trimming took off 0 bases at V and 4 bases at J, with 13 bases between the two ends. The germline gives CDR1 SGHDT, CDR2 YYEEEE. A note on this clonotype: Its specificity is not known.

The sequenced sample was blood. This receptor was taken from a woman aged 25 to 45 in good health. The chain combines TRBV5-6 with TRBJ2-5; tentative D call: TRBD1 (5 bases). Here the CDR3 DNA reads TGTGCCAGCAGCTTGGGGGTTCAGGGCCCAGAGACCCAGTACTTC. Translation gives CASSLGVQGPETQYF.